This T cell receptor beta chain was recovered during a study of blood T cells in healthy people across ages. Across the whole study: Per two T cells, template switching captured roughly one barcoded beta molecule.

The use of a sample-barcoded 5' primer and a J-beta primer mix characterized a second PCR of roughly 6 to 11 cycles. TCRdb itself ran the 5' RACE reads through MiXCR, one entry per CDR3 protein. The sample has about 1 million distinct CDR3 sequences, 35% to 55% seen once. Trimming took 2 bases from V and 8 from J; bases not matched to a gene: 8. The V gene's germline CDR1 is MNHEY and CDR2 SMNVEV (reference sequence). The CDR3 contains 15 residues. Collection of around 9.3 milliliters of peripheral blood was performed for each donor. Material: blood. V is TRBV27 and J is TRBJ2-1, with 8 bases matching TRBD2. The clonotype was recovered from a woman aged 60-75 years in good health. For the CDR3, the DNA is TGTGCCAGCAGTTTAGAGCGGGAGTGGAACGATGAGCAGTTCTTC. Translating it yields CASSLEREWNDEQFF.